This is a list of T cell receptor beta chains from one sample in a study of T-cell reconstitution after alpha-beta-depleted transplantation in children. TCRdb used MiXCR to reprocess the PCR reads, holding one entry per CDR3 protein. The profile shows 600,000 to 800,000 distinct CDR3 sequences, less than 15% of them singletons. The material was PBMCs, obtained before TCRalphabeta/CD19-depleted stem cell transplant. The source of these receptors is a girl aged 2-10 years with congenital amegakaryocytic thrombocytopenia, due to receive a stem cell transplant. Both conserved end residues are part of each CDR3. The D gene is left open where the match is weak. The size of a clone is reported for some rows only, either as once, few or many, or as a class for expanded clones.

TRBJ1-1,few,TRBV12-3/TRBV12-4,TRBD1,TGTGCCAGCAGTCCCGGCCAGGGGGCCCTTGAAGCTTTCTTT,CASSPGQGALEAFF
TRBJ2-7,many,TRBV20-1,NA,TGCAGTGCTAGAGATCGGGACCTCTCCTACGAGCAGTACTTC,CSARDRDLSYEQYF
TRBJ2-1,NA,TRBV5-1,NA,TGCGCCAGCAGTATCGGCGTAGATAGGTGGGATGAGCAGTTCTTC,CASSIGVDRWDEQFF
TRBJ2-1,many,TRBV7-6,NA,TGTGCCAGCAGCTCGAATTCCGCAGGCTCCTACAATGAGCAGTTCTTC,CASSSNSAGSYNEQFF
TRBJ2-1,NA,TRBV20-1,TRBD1,TGCAGTGCCGACCTGACAGGGGCGCCCCGGACAGAGGGCCATAATGAGCAGTTCTTC,CSADLTGAPRTEGHNEQFF
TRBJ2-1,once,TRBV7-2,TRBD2,TGTGCCAGCAGCTTAGCTAGCGGGAGTTACAATGAGCAGCTCTTC,CASSLASGSYNEQLF
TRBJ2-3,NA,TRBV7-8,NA,TGTGCCAGCAGCGCCCAGGGGAGCAGGTCCCCCACAGATACGCAGTATTTT,CASSAQGSRSPTDTQYF
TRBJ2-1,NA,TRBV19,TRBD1,TGTGCCAGTAGTCGGTTTCCCGGGACAGTCTACAATGAGCAGTTCTTC,CASSRFPGTVYNEQFF
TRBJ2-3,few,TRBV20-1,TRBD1,TGCAGTGCTAGATCAGGGGGCGAAGGGTATACGCAGTATTTT,CSARSGGEGYTQYF
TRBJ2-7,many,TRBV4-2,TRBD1,TGTGCCAGCAGCCCGGCCGGGACAGACACCTGGACTTACGAGCAGTACTTC,CASSPAGTDTWTYEQYF
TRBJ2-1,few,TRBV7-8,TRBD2,TGTGCCAGCAGCTTACGGTGGAAGCGGGAGGTGAATGAGCAGTTCTTC,CASSLRWKREVNEQFF
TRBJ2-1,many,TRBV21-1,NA,TGTGCCAGCAGCGGCCCACTAGCGGGAAGATACAATGAGCAGTTCTTC,CASSGPLAGRYNEQFF
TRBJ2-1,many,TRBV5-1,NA,TGCGCCAGCAGCTTGCTTGGTCCCTACAATGAGCAGTTCTTC,CASSLLGPYNEQFF
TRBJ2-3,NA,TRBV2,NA,TGTGCCAGCAGTCCGGTCGCGGGACTCCAGCGACCAGATACGCAGTATTTT,CASSPVAGLQRPDTQYF
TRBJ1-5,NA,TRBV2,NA,TGTGCCAGCAGTGAAGCCACCGCGGATCAGCCCCAGCATTTT,CASSEATADQPQHF
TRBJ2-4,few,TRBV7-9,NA,TGTGCCAGCAGCTTACTAGGGACTGGGGAGTACTTC,CASSLLGTGEYF
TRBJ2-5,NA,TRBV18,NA,TGTGCCAGCTCACCGGTCAATGAGGAGACCCAGTACTTC,CASSPVNEETQYF
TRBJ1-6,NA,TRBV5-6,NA,TGTGCCAGCAGCCCCGGGACGCCCAGCTCACCCCTCCACTTT,CASSPGTPSSPLHF
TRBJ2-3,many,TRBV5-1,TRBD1,TGTGCCAGCAGCCGGGGACAGGGTGCAGATACGCAGTATTTT,CASSRGQGADTQYF
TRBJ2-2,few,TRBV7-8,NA,TGTGCCTCGAAGCTCGCCCGGGGACTCGGCGCCGGGGAGCTGTTTTTT,CASKLARGLGAGELFF
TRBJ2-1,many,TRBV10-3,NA,TGTGCCATCAGTGAGAGGGGGGCTAGCGGAGGTCGTAGCTCCTACAATGAGCAGTTCTTC,CAISERGASGGRSSYNEQFF
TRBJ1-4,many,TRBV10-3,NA,TGTGCCATCAGTGATATTGGCGTTGAGGATGAAAAACTGTTTTTT,CAISDIGVEDEKLFF
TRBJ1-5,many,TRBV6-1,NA,TGTGCCAGCAGTCGGTTGGTTACCAATCAGCCCCAGCATTTT,CASSRLVTNQPQHF
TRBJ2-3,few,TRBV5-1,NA,TGCGCCAGCAGCTTGGAATACACCACAGATACGCAGTATTTT,CASSLEYTTDTQYF
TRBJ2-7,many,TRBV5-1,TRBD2,TGCGCCAGCAGCTTAGCACTAGCGGGAGGCGAGCAGTACTTC,CASSLALAGGEQYF
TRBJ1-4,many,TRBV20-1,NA,TGCAGTGCTCGCGGGCCATTCCTTGAAAAACTGTTTTTT,CSARGPFLEKLFF
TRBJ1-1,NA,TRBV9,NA,TGTGCCAGCAGCGTAGGGCCCGACACTGAAGCTTTCTTT,CASSVGPDTEAFF
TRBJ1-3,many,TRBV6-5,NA,TGTGCCAGCACAGACTCTGGAAACACCATATATTTT,CASTDSGNTIYF
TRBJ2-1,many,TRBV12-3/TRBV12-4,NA,TGTGCCAGCCTCCTAAACAATGAGCAGTTCTTC,CASLLNNEQFF
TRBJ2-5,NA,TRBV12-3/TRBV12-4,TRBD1,TGTGCCAGCGGGACAGGGGGGGAAGAGACCCAGTACTTC,CASGTGGEETQYF
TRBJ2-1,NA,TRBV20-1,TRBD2,TGCTGTGCTAGAGTCTTGTCGCGGGAGGAAAACAATGAGCAGTTCTTC,CCARVLSREENNEQFF
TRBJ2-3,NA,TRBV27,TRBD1,TGTGCCAGCAACCCACGGACAGGGATGACAGATACGCAGTATTTT,CASNPRTGMTDTQYF
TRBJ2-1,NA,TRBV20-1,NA,TGCAGTGCTTCTAGGGCTGGAGAGCAGTTCTTC,CSASRAGEQFF
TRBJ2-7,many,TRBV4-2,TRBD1,TGTGCCAGCAGCCAAAGGGACAGGGGCTCCTACGAGCAGTACTTC,CASSQRDRGSYEQYF
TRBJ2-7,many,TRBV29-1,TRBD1,TGCAGCGTACGACAGGGGGTACGGTCCTACGAGCAGTACTTC,CSVRQGVRSYEQYF
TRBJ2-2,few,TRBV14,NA,TGTGCCAGCAGCCTGACCCTCTCCGGGCGGGAGCTGTTTTTT,CASSLTLSGRELFF
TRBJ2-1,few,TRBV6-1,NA,TGTGCCAGCAGTAAGACAGCTTACAATGAGCAGTTCTTC,CASSKTAYNEQFF
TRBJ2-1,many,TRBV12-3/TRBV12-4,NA,TGTGCCAGCGGGACCCCGTCATTCACTGAGCAGTTCTTC,CASGTPSFTEQFF
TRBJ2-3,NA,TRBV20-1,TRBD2,TGCAGTGCTCCTAAACTAGCGTCTAGCACAGATACGCAGTATTTT,CSAPKLASSTDTQYF
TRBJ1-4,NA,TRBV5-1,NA,TGCGCCAGCAGCATGGTCCCGGGCAAGAGTGAAAAACTGTTTTTT,CASSMVPGKSEKLFF
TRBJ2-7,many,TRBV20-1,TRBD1,TGCAGTGCTATTGACAGGGTCCACTACGAGCAGTACTTC,CSAIDRVHYEQYF
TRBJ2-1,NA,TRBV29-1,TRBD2,TGCAGCGTTGAAGATCGTGGACTAGCGGGAGACTCCTACAATGAGCAGTTCTTC,CSVEDRGLAGDSYNEQFF
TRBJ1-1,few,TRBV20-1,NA,TGCAGTGCTGGTCCGGGACGCTACACTGAAGCTTTCTTT,CSAGPGRYTEAFF
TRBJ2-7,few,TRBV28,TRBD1,TGTGCCAGCGGGGACAGTTCCTCCTACGAGCAGTACTTC,CASGDSSSYEQYF
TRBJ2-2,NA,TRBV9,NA,TGTGCCAGCAGCGTGGGAGTGAGGAACACCGGGGAGCTGTTTTTT,CASSVGVRNTGELFF
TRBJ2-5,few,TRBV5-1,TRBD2,TGCGCCAGCAGCACGGGACTAGCGGGAGCAGAGACCCAGTACTTC,CASSTGLAGAETQYF
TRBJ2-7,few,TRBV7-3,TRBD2,TGTGCCAGCAGCTTAACTCCTAGCGGGAGCGTGTACGAGCAGTACTTC,CASSLTPSGSVYEQYF
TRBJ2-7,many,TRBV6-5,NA,TGTGCCAGCAGTTACTCGGACGGCAGGGGATACGAGCAGTACTTC,CASSYSDGRGYEQYF
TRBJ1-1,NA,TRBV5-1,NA,TGCGCCAGCAGCTTGGAGGGTTCCAAAGAGGCTTTCTTT,CASSLEGSKEAFF
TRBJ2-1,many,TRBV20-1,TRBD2,TGCAGTGCTTCATTATTAGCGGGAGTATCAAATGAGCAGTTCTTC,CSASLLAGVSNEQFF
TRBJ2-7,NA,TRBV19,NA,TGTGCCAGTAGTAGGAGGGACAGAGACTACGAGCAGTACTTC,CASSRRDRDYEQYF
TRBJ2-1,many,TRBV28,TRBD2,TGTGCCAGCAGTTTATGGGGACTAGCCTACAATGAGCAGTTCTTC,CASSLWGLAYNEQFF